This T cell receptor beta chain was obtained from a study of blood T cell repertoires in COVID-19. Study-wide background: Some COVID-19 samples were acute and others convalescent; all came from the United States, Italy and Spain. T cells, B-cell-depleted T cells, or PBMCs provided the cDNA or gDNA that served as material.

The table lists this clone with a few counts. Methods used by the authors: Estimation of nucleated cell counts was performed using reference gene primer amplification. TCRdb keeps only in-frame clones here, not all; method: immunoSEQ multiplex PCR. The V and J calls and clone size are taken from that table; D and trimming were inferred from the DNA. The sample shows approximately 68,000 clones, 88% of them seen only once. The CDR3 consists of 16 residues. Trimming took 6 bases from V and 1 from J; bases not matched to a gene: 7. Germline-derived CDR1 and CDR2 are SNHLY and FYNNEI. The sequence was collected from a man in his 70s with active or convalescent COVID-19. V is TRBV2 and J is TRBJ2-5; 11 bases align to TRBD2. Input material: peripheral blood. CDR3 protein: CASRALAGGFQETQYF. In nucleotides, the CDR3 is TGTGCCAGCAGAGCTCTAGCGGGAGGCTTCCAAGAGACCCAGTACTTC. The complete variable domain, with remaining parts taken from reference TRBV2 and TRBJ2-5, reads EPEVTQTPSHQVTQMGQEVILRCVPISNHLYFYWYRQILGQKVEFLVSFYNNEISEKSEIFDDQFSVERPDGSNFTLKIRSTKLEDSAMYFCASRALAGGFQETQYFGPGTRLLVL.